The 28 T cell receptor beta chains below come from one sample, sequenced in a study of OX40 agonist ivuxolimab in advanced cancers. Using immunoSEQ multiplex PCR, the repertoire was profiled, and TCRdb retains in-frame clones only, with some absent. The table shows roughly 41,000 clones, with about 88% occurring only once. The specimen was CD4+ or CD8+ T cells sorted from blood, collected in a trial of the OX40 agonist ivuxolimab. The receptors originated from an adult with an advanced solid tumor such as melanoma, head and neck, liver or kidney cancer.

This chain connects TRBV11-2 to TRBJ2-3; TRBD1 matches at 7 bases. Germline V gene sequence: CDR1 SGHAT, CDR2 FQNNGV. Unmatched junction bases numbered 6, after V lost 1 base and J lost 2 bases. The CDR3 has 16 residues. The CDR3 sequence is CASSLGGQAITDTQYF. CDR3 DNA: TGTGCCAGCAGCTTAGGCGGACAGGCGATCACAGATACGCAGTATTTT.

This CDR3 is CASSLGQGTGTIYF. CDR3 coding DNA: TGTGCCAGCAGCCTCGGACAGGGAACGGGCACCATATATTTT. The chain joins TRBV5-6 to TRBJ1-3; the match to TRBD1 covers 8 bases. The CDR3 contains 14 residues. Germline CDR1 reads SGHDT; CDR2 reads YYEEEE. The V and J ends lost 4 bases and 9 bases, in that order; junction bases with no gene match: 9.

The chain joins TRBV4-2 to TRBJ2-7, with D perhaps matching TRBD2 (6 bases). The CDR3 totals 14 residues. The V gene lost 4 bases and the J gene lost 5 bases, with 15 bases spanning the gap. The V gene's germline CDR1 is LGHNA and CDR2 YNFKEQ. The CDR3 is CASSLEEGRNEQYF. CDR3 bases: TGTGCCAGCAGCCTCGAGGAGGGCAGGAACGAGCAGTACTTC.

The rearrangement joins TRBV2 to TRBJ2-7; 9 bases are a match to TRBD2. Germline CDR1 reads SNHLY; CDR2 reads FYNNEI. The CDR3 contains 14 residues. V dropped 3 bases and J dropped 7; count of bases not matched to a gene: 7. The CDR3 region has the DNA TGTGCCAGCAGTGATGTGATAGCGGGGGTTGAGCAGTACTTC. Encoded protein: CASSDVIAGVEQYF.

The CDR3 DNA reads TGTGCCATCAGTCCGACAGGGAGGAACACTGAAGCTTTCTTT. Amino acid sequence: CAISPTGRNTEAFF. This rearrangement joins TRBV10-3 to TRBJ1-1, with 7 bases matching TRBD1. The germline gives CDR1 ENHRY, CDR2 SYGVKD. V gave up 5 bases and J gave up 1 base; unmatched junction bases: 4. The CDR3 contains 14 residues.

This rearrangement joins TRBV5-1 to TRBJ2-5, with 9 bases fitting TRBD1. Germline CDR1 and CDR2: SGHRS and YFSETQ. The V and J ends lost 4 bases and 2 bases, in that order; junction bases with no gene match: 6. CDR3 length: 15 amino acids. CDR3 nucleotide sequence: TGCGCCAGCAGCACCACCGGGACAGGGCAAGAGACCCAGTACTTC. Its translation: CASSTTGTGQETQYF.

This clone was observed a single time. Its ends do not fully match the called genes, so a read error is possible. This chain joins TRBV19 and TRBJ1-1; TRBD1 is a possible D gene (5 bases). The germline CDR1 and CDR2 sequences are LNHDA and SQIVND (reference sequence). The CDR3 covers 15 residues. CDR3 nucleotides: TGTGCCAGTAGTATCGGGGGACGGTCGAACGCTGAAGCTTTCTTT. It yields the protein CASSIGGRSNAEAFF.

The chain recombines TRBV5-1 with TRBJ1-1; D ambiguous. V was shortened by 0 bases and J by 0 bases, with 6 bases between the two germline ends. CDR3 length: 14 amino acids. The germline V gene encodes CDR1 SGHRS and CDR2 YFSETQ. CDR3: CASSLVGVNTEAFF. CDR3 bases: TGCGCCAGCAGCTTGGTTGGGGTGAACACTGAAGCTTTCTTT.

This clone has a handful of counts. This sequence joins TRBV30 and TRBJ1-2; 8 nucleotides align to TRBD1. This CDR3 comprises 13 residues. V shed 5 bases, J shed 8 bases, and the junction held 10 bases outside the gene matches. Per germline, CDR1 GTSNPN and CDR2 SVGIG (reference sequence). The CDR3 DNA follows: TGTGCCTGGGGACGGGACAGGCCGGAAGGCTACACCTTC. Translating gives CAWGRDRPEGYTF.

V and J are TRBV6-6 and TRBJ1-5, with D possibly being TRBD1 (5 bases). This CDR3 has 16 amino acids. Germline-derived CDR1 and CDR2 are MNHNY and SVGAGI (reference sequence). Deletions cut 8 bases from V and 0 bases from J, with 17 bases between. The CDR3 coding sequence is TGTGCCAGCCGGGCCGGGGGGTTTGGTAGCAATCAGCCCCAGCATTTT. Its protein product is CASRAGGFGSNQPQHF.

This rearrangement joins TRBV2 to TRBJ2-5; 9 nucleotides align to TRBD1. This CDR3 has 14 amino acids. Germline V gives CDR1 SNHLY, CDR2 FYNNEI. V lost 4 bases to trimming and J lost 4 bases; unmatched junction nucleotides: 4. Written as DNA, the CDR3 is TGTGCCAGCAGTGGGACAGGGGTCACAGAGACCCAGTACTTC. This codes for CASSGTGVTETQYF. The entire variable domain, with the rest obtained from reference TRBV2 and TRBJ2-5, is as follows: EPEVTQTPSHQVTQMGQEVILRCVPISNHLYFYWYRQILGQKVEFLVSFYNNEISEKSEIFDDQFSVERPDGSNFTLKIRSTKLEDSAMYFCASSGTGVTETQYFGPGTRLLVL.

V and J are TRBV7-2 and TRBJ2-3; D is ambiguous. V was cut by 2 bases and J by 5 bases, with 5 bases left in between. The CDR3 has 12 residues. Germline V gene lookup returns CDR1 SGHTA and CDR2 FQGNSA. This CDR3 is CASSLYKDTQYF. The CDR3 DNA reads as TGTGCCAGCAGCTTATATAAAGATACGCAGTATTTT.

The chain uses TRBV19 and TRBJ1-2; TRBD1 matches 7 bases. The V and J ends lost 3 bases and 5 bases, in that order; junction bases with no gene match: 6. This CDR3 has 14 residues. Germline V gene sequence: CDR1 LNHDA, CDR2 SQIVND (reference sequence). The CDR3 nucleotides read TGTGCCAGTAGTATCCAGCAGGGGGGGTATGGCTACACCTTC. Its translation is CASSIQQGGYGYTF.

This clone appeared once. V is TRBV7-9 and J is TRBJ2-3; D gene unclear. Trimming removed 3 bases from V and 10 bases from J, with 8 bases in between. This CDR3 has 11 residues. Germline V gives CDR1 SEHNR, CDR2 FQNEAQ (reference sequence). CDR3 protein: CASSLEGAQYF. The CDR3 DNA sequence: TGTGCCAGCAGCTTGGAAGGAGCGCAGTATTTT.

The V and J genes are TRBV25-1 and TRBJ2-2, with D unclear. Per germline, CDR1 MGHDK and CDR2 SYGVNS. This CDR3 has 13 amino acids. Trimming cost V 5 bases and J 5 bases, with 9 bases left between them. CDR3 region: CASSNKETGELFF. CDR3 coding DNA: TGTGCCAGCAGTAATAAGGAGACCGGGGAGCTGTTTTTT. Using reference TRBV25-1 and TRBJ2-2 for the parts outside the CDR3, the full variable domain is EADIYQTPRYLVIGTGKKITLECSQTMGHDKMYWYQQDPGMELHLIHYSYGVNSTEKGDLSSESTVSRIRTEHFPLTLESARPSHTSQYLCASSNKETGELFFGEGSRLTVL.

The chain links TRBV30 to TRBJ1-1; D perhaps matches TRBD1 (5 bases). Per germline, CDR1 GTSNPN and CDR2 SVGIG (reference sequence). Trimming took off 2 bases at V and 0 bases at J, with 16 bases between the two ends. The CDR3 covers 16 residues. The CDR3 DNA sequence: TGTGCCTGGAGTACTCCTAGGGGCAGTATGAACACTGAAGCTTTCTTT. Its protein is CAWSTPRGSMNTEAFF.

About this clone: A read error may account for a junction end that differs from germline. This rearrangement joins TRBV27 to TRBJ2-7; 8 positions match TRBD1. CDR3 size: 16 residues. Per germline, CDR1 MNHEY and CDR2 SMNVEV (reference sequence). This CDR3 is CASSISAGQGAYEQYF. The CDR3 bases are TGTGCCAGCAGTATATCTGCCGGACAGGGAGCCTACGAGCAGTACTTC.

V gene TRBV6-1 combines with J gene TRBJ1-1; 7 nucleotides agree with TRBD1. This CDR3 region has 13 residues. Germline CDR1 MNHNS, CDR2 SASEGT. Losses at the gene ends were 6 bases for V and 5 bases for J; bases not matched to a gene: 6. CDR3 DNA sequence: TGTGCCAGCAGCTTTGACAGGGAAACTGAAGCTTTCTTT. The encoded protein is CASSFDRETEAFF.

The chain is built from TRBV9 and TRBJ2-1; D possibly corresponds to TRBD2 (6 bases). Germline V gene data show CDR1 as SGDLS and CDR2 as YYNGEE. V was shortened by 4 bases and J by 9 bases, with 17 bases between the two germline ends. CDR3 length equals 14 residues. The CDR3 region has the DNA TGTGCCAGCAGCCCCCGGTCCCTCGGGAGTGAGCAGTTCTTC. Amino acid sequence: CASSPRSLGSEQFF.

In nucleotides, the CDR3 is TGTGCCAGCAGCCAGGCTAGACAGGGGTTTCCTGGCTACACCTTC. The encoded protein is CASSQARQGFPGYTF. The chain carries TRBV4-2 and TRBJ1-2, with 8 bases matching TRBD1. V lost 3 bases to trimming and J lost 7 bases; unmatched junction nucleotides: 10. CDR3 length: 15 amino acids. CDR1 and CDR2 (germline): LGHNA, YNFKEQ.

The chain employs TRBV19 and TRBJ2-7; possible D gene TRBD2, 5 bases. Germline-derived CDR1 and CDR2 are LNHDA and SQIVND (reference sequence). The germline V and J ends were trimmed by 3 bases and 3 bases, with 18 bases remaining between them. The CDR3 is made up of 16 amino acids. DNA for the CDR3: TGTGCCAGTAGTATGGGTCGACAACCGGGGAGCTACGAGCAGTACTTC. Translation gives CASSMGRQPGSYEQYF.

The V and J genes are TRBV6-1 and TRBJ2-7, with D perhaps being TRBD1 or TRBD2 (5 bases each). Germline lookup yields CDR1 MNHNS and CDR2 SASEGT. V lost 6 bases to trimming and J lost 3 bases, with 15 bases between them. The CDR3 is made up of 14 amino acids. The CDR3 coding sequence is TGTGCCAGCAGCGCGAAGGGACCGAACTACGAGCAGTACTTC. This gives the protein CASSAKGPNYEQYF.

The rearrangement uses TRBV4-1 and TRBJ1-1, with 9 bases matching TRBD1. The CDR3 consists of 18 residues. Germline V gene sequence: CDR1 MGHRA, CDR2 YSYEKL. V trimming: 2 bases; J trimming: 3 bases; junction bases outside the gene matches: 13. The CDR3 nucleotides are TGCGCCAGCAGCCAATCCTCCGGGACAGGGAAGGCGGACACTGAAGCTTTCTTT. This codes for CASSQSSGTGKADTEAFF.

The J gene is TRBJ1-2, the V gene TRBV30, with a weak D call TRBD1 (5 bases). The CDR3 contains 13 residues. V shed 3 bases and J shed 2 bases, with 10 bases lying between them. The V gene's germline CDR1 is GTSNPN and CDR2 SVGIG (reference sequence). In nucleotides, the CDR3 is TGTGCCTGGAGCCTCAACAGGAACTATGGCTACACCTTC. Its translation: CAWSLNRNYGYTF.

The CDR3 loop is CASSRTSTYSGELFF. CDR3 DNA sequence: TGTGCCAGCAGCCGGACTAGCACGTATTCCGGGGAGCTGTTTTTT. The chain uses TRBV7-8 and TRBJ2-2; 8 positions agree with TRBD2. The germline V gene has CDR1 SGHVS and CDR2 FQNEAQ. The CDR3 totals 15 residues. V gave up 5 bases and J gave up 6 bases; unmatched junction bases: 8.

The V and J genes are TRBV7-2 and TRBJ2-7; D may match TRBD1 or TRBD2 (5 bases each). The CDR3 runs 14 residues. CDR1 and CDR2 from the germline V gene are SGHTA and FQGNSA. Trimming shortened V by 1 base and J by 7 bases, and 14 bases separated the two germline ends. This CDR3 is CASSLGQGRREQYF. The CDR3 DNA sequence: TGTGCCAGCAGCTTAGGGCAGGGACGGAGGGAGCAGTACTTC.

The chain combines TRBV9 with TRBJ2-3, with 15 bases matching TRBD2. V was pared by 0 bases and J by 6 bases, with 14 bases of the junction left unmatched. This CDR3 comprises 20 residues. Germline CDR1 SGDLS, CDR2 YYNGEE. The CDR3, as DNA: TGTGCCAGCAGCGTAGAGGGACTAGCGGGGGGCGATCCGCGCAGGGATACGCAGTATTTT. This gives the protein CASSVEGLAGGDPRRDTQYF.

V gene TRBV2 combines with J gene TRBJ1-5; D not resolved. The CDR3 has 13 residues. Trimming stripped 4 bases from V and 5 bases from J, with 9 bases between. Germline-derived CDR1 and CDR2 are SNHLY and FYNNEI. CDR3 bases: TGTGCCAGCAGTGTCACGGGATATCAGCCCCAGCATTTT. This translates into CASSVTGYQPQHF.